This T cell receptor beta chain comes out of a study of beta chain features in type 1 diabetes (dated by TCRdb to the late 2010s). About the full investigation: Patients and healthy donors did not differ in mean age, gender distribution, total cell number or subset yield. Regulatory and stem cell-like memory subsets were obtained from only 8 patients and roughly eight healthy donors, while naive and central memory subsets were obtained from all 30 or so donors. A total of over 95,000,000 sorted cells were examined across all samples, and RNA yield correlated strongly with the number of cells per subset. In the study, TCRB repertoires of sorted circulating CD4+ T cell subsets from recently diagnosed type 1 diabetes patients were compared with those of matched healthy donors.

Comment on this clone: The antigen it binds to is not known. There are no base qualities to consult, and no much larger clone falls within one base.

CDR1 is given as LNHDA and CDR2 as SQIVND, both from the germline V gene (reference sequence). The CDR3 starts with the cysteine, ends with the phenylalanine, and has 16 residues. Here the CDR3 DNA is all that survives: 48 bases in frame from base 1. Trimming removed 10 bases from V and 4 bases from J; the gene matches leave 15 bases unexplained. The entire amount of isolated RNA was reverse transcribed using the High Capacity cDNA Reverse Transcription Kit, so the sequenced TCRB transcripts were expressed ones. Deep immunoSEQ sequencing was applied to naive, central memory and regulatory T cell samples, giving an average of about 3.57 million total reads per sample. Sorted cells were lysed in RLT buffer and RNA was extracted with DNase-treated RNeasy Micro or Mini kits, depending on cell number. Each cell subset was processed on its own to prevent cross-contamination, while patient and healthy donor samples were processed together. The immunoSEQ multiplex PCR was used to amplify TCRB sequences from cDNA, generating 87-bp fragments that spanned the CDR3 region. Amplicons were sequenced on the Illumina HiSeq platform. As for the original processing: PCR bias was computationally corrected using synthetic template baselines, reads within Hamming distance 2 were collapsed, and singletons that could not be merged were discarded. By aligning reads against IMGT, V, D and J genes, CDR3 length, and insertions or deletions at six rearrangement sites were assigned. Clonotype counts were normalized to sorted cell number within each subset before computing true diversity and Gini coefficients with the tcR R package. Repertoire sharing was quantified using the overlap coefficient calculated on TCRB nucleotide sequences. Out-of-frame TCRB sequences from naive cells were analyzed as a proxy for the pre-selection repertoire. Sourced from immuneACCESS, this table was stored by TCRdb with only in-frame sequences that have V and J called. A share of the clones is absent; for the studies checked, an unresolved V gene accounts for under half, and the remainder has no known explanation. That table supplies the V and J calls and clone size; D and trimming were determined from the DNA. The sample includes roughly 300,000 clones, with about 13% observed a single time. The ten biggest clones cover roughly 0.018% of the sample.

Each donor gave one peripheral blood draw, averaging around 120 mL, which was collected into heparinised tubes. A BD FACSAria II and a panel including CD45RO, CCR7, CD25, CD127, CD95 and CD27 were used to sort naive, central memory, regulatory and stem cell-like memory CD4+ T cells. A purity above 95% was achieved for all sorted populations. Right away, PBMCs were isolated by Lymphoprep density gradient centrifugation and were stained directly, with no culture step. Samples were stained and sorted in pairs, with one healthy donor and one patient per experiment, so that batch effects were minimized. Broad study findings and their caveats: Fewer insertions and more nucleotide deletions at VDJ recombination sites were observed in patients with type 1 diabetes, implying thymic rearrangement abnormalities. A moderate but significant shortening of TCRB CDR3 length was observed in type 1 diabetes patients in all four CD4+ subsets. Because the HLA sub-analyses included only small numbers of individuals, any influence of HLA type on TCRB rearrangement was left unresolved. The naive, central memory and regulatory TCRB repertoires appeared to resemble one another more closely among patients than among healthy donors. Shorter templates might have been favored by PCR, but patient and control samples were amplified and corrected together, so both groups would have been affected equally by any skew. Because cDNA rather than genomic DNA was sequenced, highly expressing activated cells could have been over-represented, although no difference in activation and CD3 levels was found between groups.

This chain is built from TRBV19 and TRBJ2-3, with 9 bases matching TRBD1. The sequence was obtained from a man younger than 40 with type 1 diabetes. Sequencing was performed on naive CD4+ T cells from blood. Interpreted using the paper, the cell subset or site label stands for: true naive CD4+ T cells. At the DNA level, the sequence is TGTGCCACCTCCCCTGGGGGACAGGGTCTGGCAGATACGCAGTATTTT. It specifies CATSPGGQGLADTQYF.